The 5 T cell receptor beta chains presented below share a single source sample, sequenced in a study of T cell responses to AZD1222 COVID-19 vaccine. Clones were sequenced by immunoSEQ multiplex PCR, and TCRdb holds only the in-frame ones, with some missing. The sample lists over 95,000 clones; about 86% were seen once. The starting material was peripheral blood, obtained on day 0 of AZD1222 vaccination. Source of these receptors: an adult in good health.

The chain recombines TRBV29-1 with TRBJ1-1; D remains ambiguous. This CDR3 has 11 amino acids. V dropped 3 bases and J dropped 2 bases, with 4 bases sitting between them. The V gene's germline CDR1 is SQVTM and CDR2 ANQGSEA. CDR3 residues: CSVDDNTEAFF. The CDR3 region has the DNA TGCAGCGTTGACGATAACACTGAAGCTTTCTTT.

The chain uses TRBV5-1 and TRBJ2-4; a weak D match, TRBD2 (5 bases). V was pared by 0 bases and J by 0 bases, with 7 bases between. Looked up from germline, CDR1 is SGHRS and CDR2 is YFSETQ. CDR3 length: 15 amino acids. The CDR3 sequence: CASSLVGIAKNIQYF. The DNA of the CDR3 is TGCGCCAGCAGCTTGGTCGGGATAGCCAAAAACATTCAGTACTTC.

The V call is TRBV7-3, the J call TRBJ2-1; D unclear. Germline V lookup: CDR1 SGHTA, CDR2 FQGTGA. This CDR3 is 16 amino acids long. The V and J ends lost 6 bases and 0 bases respectively, with 15 bases between them. The CDR3 region has the DNA TGTGCCAGCAGTCAACAAGGGCCAAGCTCCTACAATGAGCAGTTCTTC. Encoded protein: CASSQQGPSSYNEQFF.

The rearrangement links TRBV2 to TRBJ2-1; TRBD2 matches at 7 bases. V was clipped by 3 bases and J by 2 bases; unmatched bases: 4. The CDR3 has 15 amino acids. The germline V gene encodes CDR1 SNHLY and CDR2 FYNNEI. The CDR3 DNA sequence: TGTGCCAGCAGTGAGAGGGGACTAACCTACAATGAGCAGTTCTTC. Its translation: CASSERGLTYNEQFF.

The V gene is TRBV11-2, the J gene TRBJ2-2; the match to TRBD2 covers 7 bases. CDR3 length: 17 residues. Per germline, CDR1 SGHAT and CDR2 FQNNGV. V lost 5 bases, J lost 0 bases, and 9 bases stayed unmatched. The CDR3 reads CASSALPGGPNTGELFF. The CDR3 bases are TGTGCCAGCAGCGCACTCCCGGGAGGCCCGAACACCGGGGAGCTGTTTTTT. The full variable domain, completed using reference TRBV11-2 and TRBJ2-2, is EAGVAQSPRYKIIEKRQSVAFWCNPISGHATLYWYQQILGQGPKLLIQFQNNGVVDDSQLPKDRFSAERLKGVDSTLKIQPAKLEDSAVYLCASSALPGGPNTGELFFGEGSRLTVL.